Listed below are T cell receptor beta chains from one sample, sequenced in a study of blood T cell repertoires in COVID-19. The assay was immunoSEQ multiplex PCR, and TCRdb's table has in-frame clones only and misses some. The sample holds some 200,000 clones, roughly 87% seen once. Input material: PBMCs or T cells enriched from blood (not recorded which). These TCRs come from a woman in her twenties or thirties who had recovered from COVID-19. The CDR3 runs from the conserved cysteine through the conserved F or W. The D gene is left open where the match is weak. Clone sizes are given selectively: once, few, many, or a class where the clone is expanded.

V	size	D	J	CDR3	DNA
TRBV28	-	-	TRBJ2-2	CASSPRWGVNTGELFF	TGTGCCAGCAGCCCAAGGTGGGGGGTGAACACCGGGGAGCTGTTTTTT
TRBV6-5	once	TRBD1	TRBJ1-2	CASFKGQVLYGYTF	TGTGCCAGCTTCAAGGGACAGGTCCTCTATGGCTACACCTTC
TRBV2	-	-	TRBJ2-7	CASSEVSYEQYF	TGTGCCAGCAGTGAGGTTAGCTACGAGCAGTACTTC
TRBV19	-	TRBD2	TRBJ2-7	CASRSGGLGYEQYF	TGTGCCAGTAGATCGGGGGGACTCGGGTACGAGCAGTACTTC
TRBV19	-	-	TRBJ2-5	CASSITSRYQETQYF	TGTGCCAGTAGTATTACCTCTCGGTACCAAGAGACCCAGTACTTC
TRBV18	-	-	TRBJ1-5	CASSLDRSNQPQHF	TGTGCCAGCTCATTAGACAGGAGCAATCAGCCCCAGCATTTT
TRBV4-1	-	TRBD1	TRBJ1-6	CARSRPGQGVPNSPLHF	TGCGCCCGCAGCCGGCCGGGACAGGGCGTACCCAATTCACCCCTCCACTTT
TRBV7-9	-	TRBD1	TRBJ1-1	CASSLGQGTNTEAFF	TGTGCCAGCAGCTTAGGACAGGGGACGAACACTGAAGCTTTCTTT
TRBV6-2/TRBV6-3	few	-	TRBJ2-7	CASSYPPDYEQYF	TGTGCCAGCAGTTACCCCCCAGACTACGAGCAGTACTTC
TRBV30	-	TRBD1	TRBJ2-2	CAWSSRDRVRRGELFF	TGTGCCTGGAGTTCCCGGGACAGGGTGAGACGCGGGGAGCTGTTTTTT
TRBV19	-	-	TRBJ2-1	CASKDGSSNEQFF	TGTGCCAGTAAGGACGGGAGCAGCAATGAGCAGTTCTTC
TRBV4-1	-	-	TRBJ1-1	CASSQVGGPTEAFF	TGCGCCAGCAGCCAGGTGGGGGGGCCAACTGAAGCTTTCTTT
TRBV6-5	-	-	TRBJ2-3	CASSQGGVDTQYF	TGTGCCAGCAGCCAAGGGGGGGTGGATACGCAGTATTTT
TRBV20-1	-	TRBD1	TRBJ2-1	CSAILGTGGFF	TGCAGTGCTATTTTGGGGACAGGGGGGTTCTTC
TRBV5-5	once	-	TRBJ2-1	CASSPSLDRSSYNEQFF	TGTGCCAGCAGCCCCTCCCTAGATCGGAGCTCCTACAATGAGCAGTTCTTC
TRBV7-9	-	TRBD1	TRBJ1-2	CASSRQGAGGYTF	TGTGCCAGCAGCAGACAGGGGGCTGGTGGCTACACCTTC
TRBV4-2	once	TRBD1	TRBJ2-7	CASSQEGTGGAALAYEQYF	TGTGCCAGCAGCCAAGAGGGGACAGGGGGCGCGGCACTAGCCTACGAGCAGTACTTC
TRBV14	-	TRBD1	TRBJ1-6	CASSQDRGVNSPLHF	TGTGCCAGCAGCCAGGACAGGGGGGTCAATTCACCCCTCCACTTT
TRBV2	-	TRBD2	TRBJ2-3	CASSLEAGELTDTQYF	TGTGCCAGCAGTCTTGAGGCGGGAGAGCTCACAGATACGCAGTATTTT
TRBV7-9	-	-	TRBJ1-4	CASSLNPYGSEKLFF	TGTGCCAGCAGCTTAAACCCCTATGGGAGCGAAAAACTGTTTTTT
TRBV19	-	-	TRBJ2-7	CASSEGAEQYF	TGTGCCAGTAGCGAGGGAGCCGAGCAGTACTTC
TRBV4-1	-	TRBD1	TRBJ1-1	CASSHGGQGVHNTEAFF	TGCGCCAGCAGCCATGGGGGGCAGGGGGTGCACAACACTGAAGCTTTCTTT
TRBV7-2	-	-	TRBJ2-2	CASSVFRGDTGELFF	TGTGCCAGCAGCGTATTCAGGGGGGACACCGGGGAGCTGTTTTTT
TRBV19	-	-	TRBJ2-7	CASSNSYEQYF	TGTGCCAGTAGTAACAGCTACGAGCAGTACTTC
TRBV6-5	-	-	TRBJ1-2	CASSYSADLGYTF	TGTGCCAGCAGTTACTCGGCGGATTTGGGCTACACCTTC
TRBV11-2	-	-	TRBJ2-6	CASSLVWGAGANVLTF	TGTGCCAGCAGCTTAGTATGGGGCGCTGGGGCCAACGTCCTGACTTTC
TRBV30	-	-	TRBJ1-2	CALSDRIYGYTF	TGTGCCTTAAGCGACAGGATCTATGGCTACACCTTC
TRBV10-3	-	TRBD1	TRBJ2-1	CAISGQQGIGYNEQFF	TGTGCCATCAGTGGGCAACAGGGGATTGGCTACAATGAGCAGTTCTTC
TRBV6-2/TRBV6-3	-	-	TRBJ1-4	CASSYSPRRQDEKLFF	TGTGCCAGCAGTTACTCCCCCCGACGACAGGATGAAAAACTGTTTTTT
TRBV27	-	-	TRBJ1-2	CASSPGHSAGGYTF	TGTGCCAGCAGTCCGGGACATTCGGCGGGCGGCTACACCTTC
TRBV7-3	-	TRBD1	TRBJ1-6	CASSLTQAGGSPLHF	TGTGCCAGCAGCTTAACACAGGCAGGGGGTTCACCCCTCCACTTT
TRBV19	-	-	TRBJ1-6	CASSARTADNSPLHF	TGTGCCAGTAGTGCCAGGACAGCCGATAATTCACCCCTCCACTTT
TRBV19	-	-	TRBJ1-2	CASTTGGRGGDGYTF	TGTGCCAGTACCACGGGGGGAAGGGGGGGGGATGGCTACACCTTC
TRBV6-5	-	-	TRBJ1-1	CASNLKRNTEAFF	TGTGCCAGCAACCTAAAACGAAACACTGAAGCTTTCTTT
TRBV29-1	-	TRBD1	TRBJ1-1	CSVITGGNTEAFF	TGCAGCGTTATTACAGGGGGGAACACTGAAGCTTTCTTT
TRBV7-2	-	-	TRBJ1-5	CASSSQGYQPQHF	TGTGCCAGCAGTTCTCAGGGCTATCAGCCCCAGCATTTT
TRBV5-1	-	-	TRBJ2-1	CASSAASTYNEQFF	TGCGCCAGCAGCGCGGCATCTACCTACAATGAGCAGTTCTTC
TRBV6-5	-	-	TRBJ1-2	CASSQTGTSDYGYTF	TGTGCCAGCAGCCAAACCGGGACTTCCGACTATGGCTACACCTTC
TRBV7-2	-	-	TRBJ1-1	CASSPEIGRMNTEAFF	TGTGCCAGCAGCCCCGAAATTGGCAGGATGAACACTGAAGCTTTCTTT
TRBV10-3	-	-	TRBJ2-7	CAISEQTSYEQYF	TGTGCCATCAGTGAACAGACGAGCTACGAGCAGTACTTC
TRBV7-6	-	TRBD2	TRBJ2-7	CASSLANDPTSGSYEQYF	TGTGCCAGCAGCTTAGCCAACGATCCGACTAGCGGGAGCTACGAGCAGTACTTC
TRBV4-3	-	-	TRBJ2-1	CASSQDREEQFF	TGCGCCAGCAGCCAGGACCGGGAGGAGCAGTTCTTC